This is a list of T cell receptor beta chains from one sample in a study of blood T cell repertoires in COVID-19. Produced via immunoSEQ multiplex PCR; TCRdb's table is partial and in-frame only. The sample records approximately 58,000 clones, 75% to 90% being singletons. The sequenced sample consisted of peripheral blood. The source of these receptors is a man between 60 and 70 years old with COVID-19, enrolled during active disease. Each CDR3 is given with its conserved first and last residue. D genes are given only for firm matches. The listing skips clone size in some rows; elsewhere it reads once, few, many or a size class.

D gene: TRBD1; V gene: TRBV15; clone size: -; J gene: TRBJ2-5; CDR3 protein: CATSRGTGARQETQYF; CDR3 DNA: TGTGCCACCAGCAGGGGGACAGGGGCAAGGCAAGAGACCCAGTACTTC
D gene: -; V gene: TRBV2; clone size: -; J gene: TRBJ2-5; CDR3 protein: CASSEGTVSQETQYF; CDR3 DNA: TGTGCCAGCAGTGAAGGAACAGTCTCCCAAGAGACCCAGTACTTC
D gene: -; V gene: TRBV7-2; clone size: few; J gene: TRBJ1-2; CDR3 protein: CASSLARQTGGGYTF; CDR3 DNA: TGTGCCAGCAGCTTAGCCCGCCAAACAGGCGGTGGCTACACCTTC
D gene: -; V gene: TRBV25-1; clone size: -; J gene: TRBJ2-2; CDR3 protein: CASSEIIGGNNTGELFF; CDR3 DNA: TGTGCCAGCAGTGAAATTATCGGCGGGAATAACACCGGGGAGCTGTTTTTT
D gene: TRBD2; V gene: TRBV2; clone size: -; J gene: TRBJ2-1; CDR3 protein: CASSKTSGVNEQFF; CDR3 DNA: TGTGCCAGCAGTAAGACTAGCGGGGTAAATGAGCAGTTCTTC
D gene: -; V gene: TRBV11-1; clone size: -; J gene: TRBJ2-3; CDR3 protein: CAVLGRGSDTQYF; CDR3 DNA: TGTGCCGTCCTCGGCAGGGGATCAGATACGCAGTATTTT
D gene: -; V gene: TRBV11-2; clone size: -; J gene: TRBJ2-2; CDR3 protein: CASSEYRINTGELFF; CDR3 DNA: TGTGCCAGCAGCGAGTACAGAATTAACACCGGGGAGCTGTTTTTT
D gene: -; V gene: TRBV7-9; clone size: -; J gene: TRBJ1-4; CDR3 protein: CASSHPQGLNEKLFF; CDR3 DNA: TGTGCCAGCAGCCATCCACAGGGATTAAATGAAAAACTGTTTTTT
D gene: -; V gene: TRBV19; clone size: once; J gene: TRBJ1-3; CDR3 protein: CASRPPRSGNTIYF; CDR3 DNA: TGTGCCAGTAGGCCCCCCCGGTCTGGAAACACCATATATTTT
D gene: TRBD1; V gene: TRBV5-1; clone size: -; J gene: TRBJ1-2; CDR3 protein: CASSFNRGTYGCTF; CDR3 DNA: TGCGCCAGCAGCTTCAACAGGGGCACCTATGGCTGCACCTTC
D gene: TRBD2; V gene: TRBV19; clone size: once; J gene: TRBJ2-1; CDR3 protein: CASSYGGSMDEQFF; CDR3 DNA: TGTGCCAGTAGTTACGGCGGGAGTATGGATGAGCAGTTCTTC
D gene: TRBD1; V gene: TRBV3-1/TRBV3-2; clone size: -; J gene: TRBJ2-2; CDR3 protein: CASSPRDRGSGELFF; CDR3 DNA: TGTGCCAGCAGCCCCCGGGACAGGGGGTCCGGGGAGCTGTTTTTT
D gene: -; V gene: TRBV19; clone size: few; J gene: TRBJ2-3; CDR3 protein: CASSGGGGTDTQYF; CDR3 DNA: TGTGCCAGTAGTGGGGGAGGTGGCACAGATACGCAGTATTTT
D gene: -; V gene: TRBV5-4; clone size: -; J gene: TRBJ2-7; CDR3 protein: CASSLRRERGEQYF; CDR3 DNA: TGTGCCAGCAGCTTACGACGGGAACGGGGCGAGCAGTACTTC
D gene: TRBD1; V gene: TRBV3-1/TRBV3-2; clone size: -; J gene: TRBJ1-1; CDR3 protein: CASSPTTGPNTEAFF; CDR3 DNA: TGTGCCAGCAGCCCCACGACAGGGCCGAACACTGAAGCTTTCTTT
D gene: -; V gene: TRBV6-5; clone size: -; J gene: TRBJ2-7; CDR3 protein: CASSYSAFSSYEQYF; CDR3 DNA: TGTGCCAGCAGTTACTCGGCATTTTCATCCTACGAGCAGTACTTC
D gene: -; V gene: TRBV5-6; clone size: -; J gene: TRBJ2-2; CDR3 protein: CASREGPGGYTGELFF; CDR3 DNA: TGTGCCAGCAGGGAGGGCCCGGGGGGCTACACCGGGGAGCTGTTTTTT
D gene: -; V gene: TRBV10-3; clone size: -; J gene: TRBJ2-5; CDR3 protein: CAIAQEETQYF; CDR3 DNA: TGTGCCATAGCCCAGGAAGAGACCCAGTACTTC
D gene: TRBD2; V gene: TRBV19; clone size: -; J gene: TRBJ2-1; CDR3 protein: CASTGRGGRVGEQFF; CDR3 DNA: TGTGCCAGTACGGGTAGGGGCGGGAGGGTAGGTGAGCAGTTCTTC
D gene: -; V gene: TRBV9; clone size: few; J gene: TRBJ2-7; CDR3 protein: CASSVGYRPGTVYEQYF; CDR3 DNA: TGTGCCAGCAGCGTAGGCTACAGGCCCGGGACTGTGTACGAGCAGTACTTC
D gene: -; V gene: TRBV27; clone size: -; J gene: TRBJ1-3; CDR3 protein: CASSSLESRASGNTIYF; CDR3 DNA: TGTGCCAGCAGTTCCCTCGAAAGTAGAGCCTCTGGAAACACCATATATTTT
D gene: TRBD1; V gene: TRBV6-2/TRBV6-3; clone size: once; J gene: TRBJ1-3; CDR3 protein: CASSYRGQNTIYF; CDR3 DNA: TGTGCCAGCAGTTACAGGGGGCAGAACACCATATATTTT
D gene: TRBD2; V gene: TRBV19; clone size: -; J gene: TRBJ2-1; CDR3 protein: CASSPGTSGTNEQFF; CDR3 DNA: TGTGCCAGTTCCCCCGGGACTAGCGGGACTAATGAGCAGTTCTTC
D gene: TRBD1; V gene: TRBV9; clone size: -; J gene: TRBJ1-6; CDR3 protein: CASRAGTGGFSPLHF; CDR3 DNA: TGTGCCAGCAGAGCGGGGACAGGGGGATTTTCACCCCTCCACTTT
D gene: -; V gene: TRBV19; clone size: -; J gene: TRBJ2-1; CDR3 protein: CASSLDMPGNEQFF; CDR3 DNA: TGTGCCAGTAGCTTGGACATGCCCGGGAATGAGCAGTTCTTC
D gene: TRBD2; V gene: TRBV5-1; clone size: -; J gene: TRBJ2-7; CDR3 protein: CASSWGTSGSYEQYF; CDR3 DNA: TGCGCCAGCAGCTGGGGGACTAGCGGTTCCTACGAGCAGTACTTC
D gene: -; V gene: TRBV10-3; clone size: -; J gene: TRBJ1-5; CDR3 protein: CAISESDSNNQPQHF; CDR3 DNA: TGTGCCATCAGTGAGTCGGACAGCAACAATCAGCCCCAGCATTTT
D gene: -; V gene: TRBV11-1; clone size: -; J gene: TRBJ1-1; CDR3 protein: CASSPQLAVKAFF; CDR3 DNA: TGTGCCAGCAGCCCTCAATTGGCTGTTAAAGCTTTCTTT
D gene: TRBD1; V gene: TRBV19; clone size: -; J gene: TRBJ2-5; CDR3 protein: CASSIDGTGGVRGTQYF; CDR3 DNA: TGTGCCAGTAGTATAGACGGGACAGGGGGTGTCCGAGGGACCCAGTACTTC
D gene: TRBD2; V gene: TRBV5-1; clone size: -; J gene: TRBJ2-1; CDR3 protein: CASSLQPGLAGSNEQFF; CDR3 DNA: TGCGCCAGCAGCTTACAACCGGGACTAGCGGGGAGCAATGAGCAGTTCTTC
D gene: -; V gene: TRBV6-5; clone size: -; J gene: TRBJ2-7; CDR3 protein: CASSYSQLKEQYF; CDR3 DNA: TGTGCCAGCAGTTACTCACAGTTAAAGGAGCAGTACTTC
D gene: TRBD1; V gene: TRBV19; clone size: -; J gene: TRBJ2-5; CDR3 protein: CATTGTGKETQYF; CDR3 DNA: TGTGCCACCACAGGGACAGGGAAGGAGACCCAGTACTTC
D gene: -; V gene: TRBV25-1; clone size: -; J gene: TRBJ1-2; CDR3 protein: CASSELTSGYGYTF; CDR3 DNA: TGTGCCAGCAGTGAACTGACGTCGGGCTATGGCTACACCTTC
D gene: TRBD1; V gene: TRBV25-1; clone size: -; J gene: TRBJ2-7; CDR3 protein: CASSGGTGREYF; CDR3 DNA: TGTGCCAGCAGTGGCGGGACAGGGCGGGAGTACTTC
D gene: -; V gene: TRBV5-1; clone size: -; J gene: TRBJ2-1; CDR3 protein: CASSLGDNPSYNEQFF; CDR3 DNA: TGCGCCAGCAGCTTGGGTGACAACCCCTCCTACAATGAGCAGTTCTTC
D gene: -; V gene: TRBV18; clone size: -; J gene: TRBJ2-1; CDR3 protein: CASSAGGGKGEQFF; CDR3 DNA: TGTGCCAGCTCAGCAGGAGGCGGGAAGGGTGAGCAGTTCTTC
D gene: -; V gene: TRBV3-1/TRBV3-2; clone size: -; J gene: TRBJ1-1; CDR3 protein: CASSQGKGGYTEAFF; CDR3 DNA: TGTGCCAGCAGCCAAGGAAAAGGGGGATACACTGAAGCTTTCTTT
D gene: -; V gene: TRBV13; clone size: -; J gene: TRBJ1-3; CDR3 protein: CASRVGGNTIYF; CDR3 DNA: TGTGCCAGCAGGGTCGGGGGAAACACCATATATTTT
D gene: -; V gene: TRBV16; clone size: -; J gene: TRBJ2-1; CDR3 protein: CASSQSDENEQFF; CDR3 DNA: TGTGCCAGCAGCCAATCCGATGAGAATGAGCAGTTCTTC
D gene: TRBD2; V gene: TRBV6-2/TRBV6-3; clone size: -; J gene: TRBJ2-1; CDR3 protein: CASSYPLGTSGRPSSYNEQFF; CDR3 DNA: TGTGCCAGCAGTTACCCCTTGGGGACTAGCGGGAGGCCGAGCTCCTACAATGAGCAGTTCTTC
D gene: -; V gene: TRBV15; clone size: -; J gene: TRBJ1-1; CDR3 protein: CATSRDGGEAFF; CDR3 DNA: TGTGCCACCAGCAGAGATGGGGGGGAAGCTTTCTTT
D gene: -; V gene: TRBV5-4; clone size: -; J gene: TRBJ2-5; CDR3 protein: CASSSGGRGETQYF; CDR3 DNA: TGTGCCAGCAGCTCGGGGGGCCGGGGGGAGACCCAGTACTTC
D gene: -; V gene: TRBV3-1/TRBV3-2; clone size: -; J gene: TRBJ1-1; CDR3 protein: CASSQGQSAFF; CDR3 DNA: TGTGCCAGCAGCCAAGGACAATCAGCTTTCTTT
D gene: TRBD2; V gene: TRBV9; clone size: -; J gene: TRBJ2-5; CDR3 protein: CASSVAERGGFQETQYF; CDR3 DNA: TGTGCCAGCAGCGTAGCCGAAAGGGGAGGGTTCCAAGAGACCCAGTACTTC
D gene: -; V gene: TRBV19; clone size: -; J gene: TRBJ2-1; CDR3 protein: CASSIDEERVYNEQFF; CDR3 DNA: TGTGCCAGTAGTATAGATGAAGAGCGGGTCTACAATGAGCAGTTCTTC
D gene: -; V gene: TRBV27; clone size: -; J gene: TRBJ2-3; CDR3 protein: CASSPQTDTQYF; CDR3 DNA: TGTGCCAGCAGTCCCCAGACAGATACGCAGTATTTT
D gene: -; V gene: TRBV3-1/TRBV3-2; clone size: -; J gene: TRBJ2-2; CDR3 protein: CASSQVVGTGELFF; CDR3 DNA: TGTGCCAGCAGCCAAGTAGTTGGCACCGGGGAGCTGTTTTTT
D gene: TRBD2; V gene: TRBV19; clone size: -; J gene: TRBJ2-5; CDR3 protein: CASTPSGGKTQYF; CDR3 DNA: TGTGCCAGTACGCCTAGCGGGGGGAAGACCCAGTACTTC
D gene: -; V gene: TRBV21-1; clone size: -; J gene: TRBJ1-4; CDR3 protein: CASSPPPGRATNEKLFF; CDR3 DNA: TGTGCCAGCAGCCCCCCCCCAGGGAGGGCAACTAATGAAAAACTGTTTTTT
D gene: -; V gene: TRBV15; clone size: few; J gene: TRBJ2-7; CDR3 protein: CATSRDLLVGEQYF; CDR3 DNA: TGTGCCACCAGCAGAGATCTTCTGGTCGGCGAGCAGTACTTC
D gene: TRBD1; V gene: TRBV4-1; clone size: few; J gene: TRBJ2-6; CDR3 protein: CASSQDIGGQPTGVANVLTF; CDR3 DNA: TGCGCCAGCAGCCAAGATATAGGGGGACAGCCGACGGGTGTGGCCAACGTCCTGACTTTC
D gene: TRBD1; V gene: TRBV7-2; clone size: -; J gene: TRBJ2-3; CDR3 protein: CASSLAGTGKDTQYF; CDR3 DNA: TGTGCCAGCAGCTTAGCTGGGACAGGAAAAGATACGCAGTATTTT
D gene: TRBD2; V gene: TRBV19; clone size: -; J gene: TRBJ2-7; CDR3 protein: CASSRLAGGLGEQYF; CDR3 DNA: TGTGCCAGTAGTCGCCTAGCGGGAGGGCTCGGCGAGCAGTACTTC
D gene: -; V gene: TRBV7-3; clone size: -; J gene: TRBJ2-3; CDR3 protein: CASSRGAGLLTDTQYF; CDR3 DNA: TGTGCCAGCAGCCGCGGCGCAGGGCTACTCACAGATACGCAGTATTTT
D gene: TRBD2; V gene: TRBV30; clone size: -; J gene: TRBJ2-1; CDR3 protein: CAWSVRTSQSYNEQFF; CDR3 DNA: TGTGCCTGGAGTGTACGGACTAGTCAGTCCTACAATGAGCAGTTCTTC
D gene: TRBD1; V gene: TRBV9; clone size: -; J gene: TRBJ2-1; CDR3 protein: CASSVSTGLDEQFF; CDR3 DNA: TGTGCCAGCAGCGTGTCGACAGGGTTGGATGAGCAGTTCTTC
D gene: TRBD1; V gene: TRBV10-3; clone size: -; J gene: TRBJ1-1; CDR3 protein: CAISPRGTEAFF; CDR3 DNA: TGTGCCATCAGTCCCAGGGGGACCGAAGCTTTCTTT